This T cell receptor (beta chain) was retrieved from a study of naive CD8 T cells in extremely preterm neonates. Study-level results: Compared with older groups, preterm CDR3s were shorter, with fewer N additions and less trimming. CDR3 nucleotide sharing was roughly 2.5% in preterm, 0.3% to 0.5% term, roughly 0.03% children, approximately 0.0091% adults.

There are 14 residues in the CDR3. The V and J ends lost 5 bases and 6 bases, in that order; junction bases with no gene match: 3. Germline CDR1 is LNHDA and CDR2 is SQIVND (reference sequence). TCRdb keeps only in-frame clones here, not all; method: immunoSEQ multiplex PCR. The sample includes approximately 7,900 clones, about 98% of them seen just once. As for this clone: What it binds is unknown.

The receptor comes from a human donor in good health. V gene TRBV19 combines with J gene TRBJ1-4, with TRBD1 matching over 10 bases. The sample was naive CD8+ T cells from blood. CDR3 amino acids: CASSPGQGHEKLFF. CDR3 DNA sequence: TGTGCCAGTAGTCCGGGACAGGGGCATGAAAAACTGTTTTTT.